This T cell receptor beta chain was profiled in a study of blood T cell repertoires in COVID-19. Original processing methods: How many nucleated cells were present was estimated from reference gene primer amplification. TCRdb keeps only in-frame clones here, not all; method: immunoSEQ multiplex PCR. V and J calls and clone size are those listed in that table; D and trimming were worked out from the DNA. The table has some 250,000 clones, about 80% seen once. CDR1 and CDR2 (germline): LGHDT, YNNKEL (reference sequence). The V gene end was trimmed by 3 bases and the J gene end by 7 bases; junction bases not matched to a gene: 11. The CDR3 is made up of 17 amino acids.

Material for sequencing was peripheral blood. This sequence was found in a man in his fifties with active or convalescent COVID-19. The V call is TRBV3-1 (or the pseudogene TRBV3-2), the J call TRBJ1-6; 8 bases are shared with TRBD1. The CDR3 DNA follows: TGTGCCAGCAGCCACTCAACACGGGCAGGGGGCAATTCACCCCTCCACTTT. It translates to CASSHSTRAGGNSPLHF.